This T cell receptor beta chain derives from a study of T cells in Graves' hyperthyroidism and ophthalmopathy. V was shortened by 4 bases and J by 3 bases, with 9 bases between the two germline ends. The germline gives CDR1 GTSNPN, CDR2 SVGIG (reference sequence). The CDR3 runs 12 residues. This clonotype has just a few counts. The target antigen is unknown. Not enrolled were patients with uncontrolled infection, other autoimmune disease, pregnancy or lactation. Diagnoses rested on clinical symptoms, serum thyroxine and TRAb, thyroid ultrasound and orbital computed tomography. General study results and limits: From stable hyperthyroidism, ophthalmopathy was set apart by a 13 V-J model. Among clonotypes expanded in thyroid above 0.001, most were also found in blood.

What was amplified from RNA transcripts were TCR beta CDR3 regions. The HTBI set primed first-round TCR CDR3 RT-PCR. MiXCR, applied by TCRdb to the multiplex PCR reads, yields one record per CDR3 protein. The table has roughly 500,000 distinct CDR3 sequences, about 15% seen once; the top ten hold around 5.4%. This chain connects TRBV30 to TRBJ1-2, with TRBD1 as a possible D gene (5 bases). The TCR comes from a woman aged 25 to 39 with Graves' hyperthyroidism that later progressed to Graves' ophthalmopathy. The material sequenced was blood. The CDR3 nucleotides are TGTGCCTGGATCCGGGGCTACTATGGCTACACCTTC. As protein: CAWIRGYYGYTF.